The 7 T cell receptor beta chains reported below all come from one sample, sequenced in a study of patients and donors after allogeneic stem cell transplantation. TCRdb called the RT-PCR reads again in MiXCR, with one record for every CDR3 protein. The table has some 200,000 distinct CDR3 sequences, around two fifths seen once. Sequencing was carried out using blood, either unsorted or a sorted T cell fraction (not recorded which). The receptors were sampled from a human donor who was either an allogeneic HSCT recipient or a stem cell or donor lymphocyte infusion donor (not recorded which). It is not recorded whose cells these are; they may come from a transplant donor.

This clonotype was seen only a few times. The rearrangement uses TRBV7-9 and TRBJ1-2; 7 bases align to TRBD1. The CDR3 covers 13 residues. V trimming: 5 bases; J trimming: 6 bases; junction bases outside the gene matches: 6. Germline CDR1 reads SEHNR; CDR2 reads FQNEAQ (reference sequence). CDR3 loop: CASSHRDSNGYTF. As DNA, the CDR3 is TGTGCCAGCAGCCACCGGGACAGTAATGGCTACACCTTC.

The chain is built from TRBV27 and TRBJ2-7; no clear D. The germline V gene has CDR1 MNHEY and CDR2 SMNVEV (reference sequence). V lost 4 bases and J 2 bases, leaving 18 bases between the germline ends. The length of the CDR3 is 16 residues. As DNA, the CDR3 is TGTGCCAGCAGTTCACCCGCTGTAGGGCGAGCCTACGAGCAGTACTTC. Protein product: CASSSPAVGRAYEQYF.

V gene TRBV13 combines with J gene TRBJ1-1; TRBD1 might be the D (5 bases). Germline V gene data show CDR1 as PRHDT and CDR2 as FYEKMQ (reference sequence). Trimming removed 3 bases from V and 10 bases from J, with 21 bases in between. This CDR3 has 15 residues. Written as DNA, the CDR3 is TGTGCCAGCAGCTTCCGGGGCTTAGACACCTTGGGAGCTTTCTTT. Translating gives CASSFRGLDTLGAFF.

This rearrangement joins TRBV30 to TRBJ1-1; a weak D match, TRBD1 (5 bases). V was trimmed by 6 bases and J by 7 bases, leaving 12 bases between them. This CDR3 has 11 amino acids. CDR1 GTSNPN and CDR2 SVGIG come from the germline V gene (reference sequence). The CDR3 region is CACHDGGEAFF. For the CDR3, the DNA is TGTGCCTGTCACGATGGGGGTGAAGCTTTCTTT.

V gene TRBV5-1 combines with J gene TRBJ1-4; D is ambiguous. With 6 bases removed from V and 2 bases from J, the gap between germline ends came to 14 bases. The length of the CDR3 is 15 residues. The germline gives CDR1 SGHRS, CDR2 YFSETQ. The CDR3 protein is CASTLGIGTNEKLFF. The DNA for the CDR3 is TGCGCCAGCACCCTGGGCATAGGGACTAATGAAAAACTGTTTTTT. Complete variable domain (other parts from reference TRBV5-1 and TRBJ1-4): KAGVTQTPRYLIKTRGQQVTLSCSPISGHRSVSWYQQTPGQGLQFLFEYFSETQRNKGNFPGRFSGRQFSNSRSEMNVSTLELGDSALYLCASTLGIGTNEKLFFGSGTQLSVL.

The CDR3 reads CATVQREGSTDTQYF. The CDR3, as DNA: TGTGCCACCGTTCAGCGGGAAGGGAGCACAGATACGCAGTATTTT. The chain uses TRBV28 and TRBJ2-3; 7 nucleotides line up with TRBD2. The V and J ends lost 10 bases and 0 bases, in that order; junction bases with no gene match: 10. The CDR3 spans 15 residues. Germline CDR1 MDHEN, CDR2 SYDVKM.

The chain joins TRBV27 to TRBJ1-1; TRBD1 matches 8 bases. This CDR3 is 14 amino acids long. V lost 0 bases, J lost 10 bases, and 7 bases stayed unmatched. CDR1 and CDR2 from the germline V gene are MNHEY and SMNVEV (reference sequence). Written as DNA, the CDR3 is TGTGCCAGCAGTTTATCGTGGCAGGGGGCGGCAGCTTTCTTT. Amino acids: CASSLSWQGAAAFF.